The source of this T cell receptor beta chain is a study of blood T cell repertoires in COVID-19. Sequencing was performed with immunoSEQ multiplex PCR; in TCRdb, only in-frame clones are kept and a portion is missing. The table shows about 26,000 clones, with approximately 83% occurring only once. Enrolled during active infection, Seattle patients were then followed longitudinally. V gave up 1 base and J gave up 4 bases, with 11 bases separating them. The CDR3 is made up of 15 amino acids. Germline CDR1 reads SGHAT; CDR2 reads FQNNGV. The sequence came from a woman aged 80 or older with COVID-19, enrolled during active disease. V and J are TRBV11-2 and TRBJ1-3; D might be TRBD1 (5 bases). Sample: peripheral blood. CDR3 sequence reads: CASSLAENRGNTIYF. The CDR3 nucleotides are TGTGCCAGCAGCTTAGCGGAAAACAGGGGAAACACCATATATTTT. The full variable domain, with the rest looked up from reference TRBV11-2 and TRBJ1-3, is EAGVAQSPRYKIIEKRQSVAFWCNPISGHATLYWYQQILGQGPKLLIQFQNNGVVDDSQLPKDRFSAERLKGVDSTLKIQPAKLEDSAVYLCASSLAENRGNTIYFGEGSWLTVV.